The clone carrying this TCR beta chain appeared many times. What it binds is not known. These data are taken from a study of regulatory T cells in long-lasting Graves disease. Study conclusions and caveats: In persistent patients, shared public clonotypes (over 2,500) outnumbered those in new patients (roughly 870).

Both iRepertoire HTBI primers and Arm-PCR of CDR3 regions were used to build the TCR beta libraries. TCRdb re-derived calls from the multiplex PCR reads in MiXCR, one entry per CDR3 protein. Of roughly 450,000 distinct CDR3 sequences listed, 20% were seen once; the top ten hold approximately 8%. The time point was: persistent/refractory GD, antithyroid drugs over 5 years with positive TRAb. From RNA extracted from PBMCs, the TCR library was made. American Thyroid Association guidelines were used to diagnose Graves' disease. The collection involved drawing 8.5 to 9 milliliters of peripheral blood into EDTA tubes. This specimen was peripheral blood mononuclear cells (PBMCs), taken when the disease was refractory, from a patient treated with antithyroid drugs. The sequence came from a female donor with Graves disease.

The CDR3: CASSFGTPLTTNEKLFF. In DNA, the CDR3 is TGTGCCAGCAGTTTCGGGACACCACTCACAACTAATGAAAAACTGTTTTTT. This chain connects TRBV28 to TRBJ1-4; the D gene is possibly TRBD1 (6 bases). There are 17 residues in the CDR3. Germline CDR1 is MDHEN and CDR2 is SYDVKM. Trimming cost V 3 bases and J 0 bases, with 14 bases left between them.